This TCR beta chain derives from a study of beta chain features in type 1 diabetes. General study points: Cells that show high TCR expression could be over-represented by cDNA sequencing.

Since all of the isolated RNA was reverse transcribed, expressed TCRB transcripts were what got sequenced. Repertoires were generated with immunoSEQ multiplex PCR, while TCRdb's copy carries only in-frame clones and drops some. The table lists 350,000 to 450,000 clones, about 14% of them singletons. Regarding this clone: As yet, its antigen is unknown.

The CDR3 is made up of 15 amino acids. V lost 3 bases and J lost 2, with 11 bases in between. Every participating donor gave one draw, a heparinised blood sample averaging about 100 mL. The chain combines TRBV23-1 with TRBJ1-3; no firm D call. TRBV23-1 falls under the ORF class, with uncertain function. This sequence originates from a man aged 25-40 years in good health. Sequenced material: naive CD4+ T cells from blood. CDR3 sequence reads: CASSHRESAGNTIYF. The DNA of the CDR3 is TGCGCCAGCAGTCATAGAGAGTCTGCTGGAAACACCATATATTTT.